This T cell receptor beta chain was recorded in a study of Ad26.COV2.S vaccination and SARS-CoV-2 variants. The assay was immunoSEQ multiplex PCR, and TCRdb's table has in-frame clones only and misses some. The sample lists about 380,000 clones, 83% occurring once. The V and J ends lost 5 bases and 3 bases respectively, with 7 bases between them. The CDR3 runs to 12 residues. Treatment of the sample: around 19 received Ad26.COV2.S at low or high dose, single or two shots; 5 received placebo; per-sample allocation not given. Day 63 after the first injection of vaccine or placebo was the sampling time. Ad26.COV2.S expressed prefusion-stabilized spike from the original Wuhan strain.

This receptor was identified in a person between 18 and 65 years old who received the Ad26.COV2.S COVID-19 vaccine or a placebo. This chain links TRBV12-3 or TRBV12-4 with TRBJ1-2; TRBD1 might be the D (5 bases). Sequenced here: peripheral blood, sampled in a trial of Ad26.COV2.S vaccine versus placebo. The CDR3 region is CASSGGYYGYTF. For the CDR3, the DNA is TGTGCCAGCAGTGGGGGATACTATGGCTACACCTTC.